The 31 T cell receptor beta chains in this list originate from one sample, sequenced in a study of blood T cell repertoires in COVID-19. TCRdb's copy holds only in-frame clones and misses some; the assay was immunoSEQ multiplex PCR. The sample has 95,000 to 110,000 clones, over 70% seen once; the top ten hold 10% to 15%. Material: peripheral blood. These receptors came from a human donor in a cohort sampled during active or convalescent COVID-19.

This clone showed up just a few times. The sample contains more than one DNA sequence encoding this CDR3. The chain couples TRBV3-1 (or the pseudogene TRBV3-2) to TRBJ2-1; TRBD1 is a possible D gene (6 bases). The CDR3 is made up of 11 amino acids. Germline CDR1 LGHDT, CDR2 YNNKEL (reference sequence). Trimming removed 7 bases from V and 10 bases from J, with 11 bases in between. CDR3 bases: TGTGCCAGCAACTATCAGGGGGAGCAGTTCTTC. It translates to CASNYQGEQFF.

V and J are TRBV4-3 and TRBJ2-7; 9 nucleotides align to TRBD1. This CDR3 spans 15 amino acids. Trimming cost V 0 bases and J 9 bases; bases outside gene matches: 9. Germline V gene data show CDR1 as LGHNA and CDR2 as YSLEER. CDR3 bases: TGCGCCAGCAGCCAAGATCTTTCCGGGACAGGGAGGCAGTACTTC. Encoded protein: CASSQDLSGTGRQYF.

The genes are TRBV24-1 and TRBJ2-2; 7 positions agree with TRBD1. Per germline, CDR1 KGHDR and CDR2 SFDVKD. Losses at the gene ends were 4 bases for V and 3 bases for J; bases not matched to a gene: 4. The CDR3 covers 15 residues. CDR3 nucleotide sequence: TGTGCCACCAGTGACCCCGACAGGGACACCGGGGAGCTGTTTTTT. Translating it yields CATSDPDRDTGELFF.

The gene calls are TRBV6-1 and TRBJ2-1; TRBD1 is a possible D gene (5 bases). Germline values: CDR1 MNHNS, CDR2 SASEGT. The V end was cut by 4 bases, the J end by 5 bases, with 18 bases between. The CDR3 extends over 16 amino acids. CDR3 loop: CASSAGWGHTNNEQFF. The CDR3 DNA reads TGTGCCAGCAGTGCGGGTTGGGGCCACACTAACAATGAGCAGTTCTTC.

The chain uses TRBV5-5 and TRBJ2-1; 15 bases fit TRBD2. The CDR3 runs to 19 residues. Germline V gene lookup returns CDR1 SGHKS and CDR2 YYEKEE (reference sequence). Trimming took 3 bases from V and 3 from J; bases not matched to a gene: 10. This chain's CDR3 is CASSWRTSGGAAFYNEQFF. In DNA form, the CDR3 reads TGTGCCAGCAGCTGGAGGACTAGCGGGGGGGCCGCGTTCTACAATGAGCAGTTCTTC.

The rearrangement uses TRBV6-5 and TRBJ2-1; TRBD2 matches 11 bases. The J segment lost 9 bases and the V segment lost 2 bases, leaving 9 bases of the junction unmatched. Germline values: CDR1 MNHEY, CDR2 SVGAGI. This CDR3 comprises 16 residues. The CDR3 here is CASSYHGTSGKGEQFF. CDR3 coding DNA: TGTGCCAGCAGTTACCACGGGACTAGCGGAAAGGGTGAGCAGTTCTTC.

The chain couples TRBV18 to TRBJ2-7; TRBD1 agrees at 11 bases. Germline CDR1 reads KGHSH; CDR2 reads LQKENI. This CDR3 comprises 16 residues. V was clipped by 6 bases and J by 0 bases; unmatched bases: 7. The CDR3 loop reads CASSPSGTGGSYEQYF. Here the CDR3 DNA reads TGTGCCAGCTCCCCTTCGGGGACAGGGGGCTCCTACGAGCAGTACTTC.

The chain is built from TRBV7-3 and TRBJ1-6; 10 bases map to TRBD1. The germline gives CDR1 SGHTA, CDR2 FQGTGA. The CDR3 consists of 15 residues. The junction had 4 bases not matched to a gene; V was cut back by 1 base and J by 10 bases. The CDR3 nucleotides are TGTGCCAGCAGCTTAAGGGACAGGGGTGGGTCACCCCTCCACTTT. It specifies CASSLRDRGGSPLHF.

This sequence joins TRBV5-1 and TRBJ2-5; weak D call: TRBD2 (6 bases). Germline V CDR1 and CDR2: SGHRS, YFSETQ. V gave up 5 bases and J gave up 1 base, with 9 bases separating them. There are 13 residues in the CDR3. The CDR3 loop reads CASRGEAQETQYF. The DNA of the CDR3 is TGCGCCAGCAGGGGGGAGGCCCAAGAGACCCAGTACTTC.

The chain uses TRBV27 and TRBJ2-1, with a tentative D call TRBD2 (6 bases). From germline, CDR1 is MNHEY and CDR2 SMNVEV (reference sequence). V lost 8 bases to trimming and J lost 12 bases, with 11 bases between them. The CDR3 extends over 10 amino acids. The CDR3 DNA sequence: TGTGCCAGCGGGGGGACGGCGCAGTTCTTC. Its translation: CASGGTAQFF.

V gene TRBV25-1 combines with J gene TRBJ1-4, with D tentatively TRBD1 (5 bases). The CDR3 has 14 amino acids. V lost 3 bases and J lost 10, with 15 bases in between. Germline loops: CDR1 MGHDK, CDR2 SYGVNS. The DNA of the CDR3 is TGTGCCAGCAGTGATGCCCAGGGTCGGCGAAAACTGTTTTTT. It codes for CASSDAQGRRKLFF.

The CDR3 sequence is CASSFGVEQYF. DNA for the CDR3: TGTGCCAGCAGTTTTGGAGTCGAGCAGTACTTC. The chain uses TRBV12-3 or TRBV12-4 and TRBJ2-7; D not certain. V lost 3 bases and J 6 bases, leaving 6 bases between the germline ends. The CDR3 consists of 11 residues.

The chain joins TRBV11-2 to TRBJ2-7; 8 bases align to TRBD1. V shed 5 bases, J shed 5 bases, and the junction held 5 bases outside the gene matches. This CDR3 is 13 amino acids long. Per germline, CDR1 SGHAT and CDR2 FQNNGV. As DNA, the CDR3 is TGTGCCAGCAGCCGGACAGGGTTCCACGAGCAGTACTTC. It translates to CASSRTGFHEQYF.

V usage is TRBV7-2 and J usage is TRBJ1-1; 7 bases fit TRBD1. Trimming at V came to 5 bases and at J to 8 bases, leaving 11 bases not matched to a gene. This CDR3 comprises 14 residues. The V gene's germline CDR1 is SGHTA and CDR2 FQGNSA. CDR3 DNA: TGTGCCAGCAGCGTTACCCGGGACAGCCAGGAAGCTTTCTTT. It yields the protein CASSVTRDSQEAFF.

The V and J genes are TRBV4-3 and TRBJ2-3; D is ambiguous. V was pared by 0 bases and J by 11 bases, with 9 bases between. Germline lookup yields CDR1 LGHNA and CDR2 YSLEER. There are 12 residues in the CDR3. In DNA, the CDR3 is TGCGCCAGCAGCCAAGACTACCAGGTGCAGTATTTT. Encoded protein: CASSQDYQVQYF.

This chain links TRBV6-5 with TRBJ1-1; D remains unclear. This CDR3 is built from 12 residues. Trimming left V 4 bases short and J 0 bases short, with 3 bases between. Germline V CDR1 and CDR2: MNHEY, SVGAGI. The CDR3 sequence is CASSSVNTEAFF. CDR3 nucleotides: TGTGCCAGCAGTTCGGTGAACACTGAAGCTTTCTTT.

V is TRBV7-7 and J is TRBJ2-5, with 10 bases that match TRBD2. Looked up from germline, CDR1 is SSHAT and CDR2 is FNYEAQ (reference sequence). The CDR3 sequence is 15 residues long. V lost 1 base, J lost 5 bases, and 4 bases stayed unmatched. The DNA for the CDR3 is TGTGCCAGCAGCTTAGTAGCGGGGGGCCGGGAGACCCAGTACTTC. This sequence encodes CASSLVAGGRETQYF.

V is TRBV10-3 and J is TRBJ1-5; 7 nucleotides line up with TRBD1. The CDR3 consists of 14 residues. Trimming at V came to 5 bases and at J to 1 base, leaving 2 bases not matched to a gene. Germline lookup yields CDR1 ENHRY and CDR2 SYGVKD. Written as DNA, the CDR3 is TGTGCCATCAGTCCCAGGGGGAGCAATCAGCCCCAGCATTTT. Translated: CAISPRGSNQPQHF.

The chain joins TRBV24-1 to TRBJ2-2, with TRBD1 as a possible D gene (5 bases). V shed 3 bases and J shed 4 bases, with 14 bases lying between them. Per germline, CDR1 KGHDR and CDR2 SFDVKD. The CDR3 is made up of 16 amino acids. The CDR3 region is CATSDPRTPGTGELFF. DNA of the CDR3: TGTGCCACCAGTGATCCGAGGACACCAGGCACCGGGGAGCTGTTTTTT.

This chain connects TRBV7-9 to TRBJ1-2; 9 bases map to TRBD1. This CDR3 contains 15 residues. Per germline, CDR1 SEHNR and CDR2 FQNEAQ (reference sequence). The V gene end was trimmed by 3 bases and the J gene end by 7 bases; junction bases not matched to a gene: 9. CDR3 nucleotides: TGTGCCAGCAGCTTTATAACCGGGACAGGGTCTGGCTACACCTTC. Translating it yields CASSFITGTGSGYTF.

The chain links TRBV28 to TRBJ2-3, with TRBD1 identical over 8 bases. Germline assignment: CDR1 MDHEN and CDR2 SYDVKM. This CDR3 has 15 residues. V lost 5 bases, J lost 6 bases, and 10 bases stayed unmatched. The chain's CDR3 is CASSLTGTGVDTQYF. The CDR3 nucleotides read TGTGCCAGCAGTCTGACCGGGACAGGTGTGGATACGCAGTATTTT.

The chain couples TRBV19 to TRBJ1-2; unclear D gene. The ends were cut back, 3 bases at V and 1 base at J, with 12 bases in the middle. Germline CDR1 and CDR2: LNHDA and SQIVND (reference sequence). There are 15 residues in the CDR3. The CDR3 protein is CASSILGSLNYGYTF. CDR3 in DNA: TGTGCCAGTAGTATTCTTGGCAGTCTTAACTATGGCTACACCTTC.

The chain combines TRBV19 with TRBJ2-7; 11 positions agree with TRBD1. Unmatched junction bases numbered 2, after V lost 1 base and J lost 3 bases. The CDR3 runs 15 residues. Per germline, CDR1 LNHDA and CDR2 SQIVND (reference sequence). CDR3 in amino acids: CASSIAGTGGYEQYF. The DNA of the CDR3 is TGTGCCAGTAGTATAGCCGGGACAGGGGGCTACGAGCAGTACTTC.

This clone appeared a single time. This chain links TRBV7-2 with TRBJ1-1, with D maybe TRBD1 (5 bases). Between the trimmed V and J ends, which lost 1 base and 10 bases, there was a span of 16 bases. The CDR3 totals 14 residues. CDR1 is SGHTA and CDR2 is FQGNSA in the germline V gene. CDR3 loop: CASSLGQSAARAFF. The CDR3 DNA follows: TGTGCCAGCAGCTTAGGACAGTCCGCCGCCAGAGCTTTCTTT.

The chain is built from TRBV7-2 and TRBJ2-2; 11 bases fit TRBD1. This CDR3 contains 16 residues. Germline V gene sequence: CDR1 SGHTA, CDR2 FQGNSA. The V and J ends lost 3 bases and 4 bases, in that order; junction bases with no gene match: 4. The CDR3: CASSLPGTGGTGELFF. The DNA for the CDR3 is TGTGCCAGCAGCTTGCCCGGGACAGGGGGCACCGGGGAGCTGTTTTTT.

The CDR3 here is CAVTPGTGLGGYTF. CDR3 bases: TGTGCCGTAACCCCCGGGACAGGGTTAGGTGGCTACACCTTC. This rearrangement joins TRBV10-3 to TRBJ1-2; 9 bases match TRBD1. Germline assignment: CDR1 ENHRY and CDR2 SYGVKD. The CDR3 runs 14 residues. Germline trimming cut 11 bases from V and 7 bases from J; bases unmatched to any gene: 14.

This clone was picked up many times. The rearrangement links TRBV7-9 to TRBJ1-1; no definite D call. V was pared by 5 bases and J by 10 bases, with 20 bases between. The germline V gene encodes CDR1 SEHNR and CDR2 FQNEAQ (reference sequence). There are 14 residues in the CDR3. The CDR3 DNA reads as TGTGCCAGCAGCCTCAGCGGGCTGGGGTGGGGAGCTTTCTTT. This encodes CASSLSGLGWGAFF.

This clone was observed a handful of times. This chain uses TRBV5-1 with TRBJ1-3, with TRBD1 matching over 9 bases. The CDR3 sequence is 14 residues long. CDR1 and CDR2 from the germline V gene are SGHRS and YFSETQ. J gave up 4 bases and V 3 bases, and 2 bases lay outside the gene matches. This CDR3 reads CASSSTGGGNTIYF. The CDR3 DNA sequence: TGCGCCAGCAGCTCCACAGGGGGCGGAAACACCATATATTTT.

This clone has just a few counts. The chain links TRBV24-1 to TRBJ1-2, with 7 bases that match TRBD1. CDR3 length: 14 residues. J lost 7 bases, V lost 5 bases, and 9 bases had no gene match. Looked up from germline, CDR1 is KGHDR and CDR2 is SFDVKD. The CDR3 loop reads CATSGPGSGGGYTF. CDR3 sequence (DNA): TGTGCCACCAGTGGCCCAGGGTCAGGGGGTGGCTACACCTTC.

Here the CDR3 reads CASSFGQPTSYGYTF. CDR3 sequence (DNA): TGTGCCAGCAGTTTTGGACAGCCGACCTCCTATGGCTACACCTTC. V is TRBV19 and J is TRBJ1-2; a possible D gene is TRBD1 (6 bases). This CDR3 has 15 residues. CDR1 is LNHDA and CDR2 is SQIVND in the germline V gene (reference sequence). Deletions cut 9 bases from V and 4 bases from J, with 21 bases between.

The chain carries TRBV3-1 (or the pseudogene TRBV3-2) and TRBJ2-3; 11 positions match TRBD2. J lost 5 bases, V lost 5 bases, and 9 bases had no gene match. Germline CDR1 is LGHDT and CDR2 is YNNKEL (reference sequence). The CDR3 has 16 residues. In DNA, the CDR3 is TGTGCCAGCAGCGCAACACTAGCGGGGGCGGGAGATACGCAGTATTTT. Protein sequence: CASSATLAGAGDTQYF.